Below, 19 T cell receptor beta chains from the same sample are listed, as sequenced in a study of T-cell memory formation after mild COVID-19. In TCRdb, the 5' RACE reads were re-called with MiXCR into one record per CDR3 protein. The data contain about 140,000 distinct CDR3 sequences, approximately 5.7% of them seen just once; the ten biggest clones take up roughly 2.1%. Sequencing was done on a sample of PBMCs or a T cell subset sorted from them (not recorded which). Receptor source: an adult woman who had mild COVID-19 (a few samples of this study predate the infection). Cell type and time point are not known.

This clonotype was seen many times. The chain is built from TRBV5-1 and TRBJ1-2; the match to TRBD1 covers 7 bases. V lost 0 bases and J lost 2; bases outside the gene matches: 7. CDR1 is SGHRS and CDR2 is YFSETQ in the germline V gene. The CDR3 has 16 amino acids. CDR3 amino acids: CASSLAWDRSNYGYTF. The DNA for the CDR3 is TGCGCCAGCAGCTTGGCCTGGGACAGATCGAACTATGGCTACACCTTC.

In this sample, this clonotype turned up many times. The V call is TRBV11-3, the J call TRBJ1-1; 8 positions match TRBD1. This CDR3 comprises 15 residues. The J segment lost 1 base and the V segment lost 5 bases, leaving 6 bases of the junction unmatched. Per the germline V gene, CDR1 is SGHNT and CDR2 is YENEEA. The CDR3 loop is CASSPRTGKNTEAFF. CDR3 DNA sequence: TGTGCCAGCAGCCCCAGGACAGGGAAGAACACTGAAGCTTTCTTT. The full variable domain, in which reference TRBV11-3 and TRBJ1-1 provide the parts outside the CDR3, is EAGVVQSPRYKIIEKKQPVAFWCNPISGHNTLYWYLQNLGQGPELLIRYENEEAVDDSQLPKDRFSAERLKGVDSTLKIQPAELGDSAVYLCASSPRTGKNTEAFFGQGTRLTVV.

The sample holds a few counts of this clonotype. The genes are TRBV12-3 or TRBV12-4 and TRBJ2-2; 11 bases agree with TRBD1. Trimming removed 6 bases from V and 5 bases from J; junction bases left unmatched: 5. The CDR3 contains 15 residues. The CDR3, as DNA: TGTGCCAGCAGCCCGGGACAGGGGGTGACCGGGGAGCTGTTTTTT. Translated, it gives CASSPGQGVTGELFF.

The table lists this clonotype with many counts. The rearrangement links TRBV20-1 to TRBJ2-5, with 13 bases lining up with TRBD2. Germline lookup yields CDR1 DFQATT and CDR2 SNEGSKA (reference sequence). The CDR3 spans 18 residues. With V trimmed by 5 bases and J by 1 base, 13 bases remained unmatched. The CDR3: CSARTSGGALLTQETQYF. Written as DNA, the CDR3 is TGCAGTGCTCGGACTAGCGGGGGCGCGCTCCTGACCCAAGAGACCCAGTACTTC.

The sample holds a few counts of this clonotype. CDR3 region: CATSSHPGRNEQFF. For the CDR3, the DNA is TGTGCCACCAGCTCTCACCCGGGGCGAAATGAGCAGTTCTTC. The gene calls are TRBV15 and TRBJ2-1; the D call may be TRBD1 or TRBD2 (5 bases each). The CDR3 consists of 14 residues. The V and J ends lost 5 bases and 7 bases respectively, with 15 bases between them. Germline values: CDR1 LNHNV, CDR2 YYDKDF (reference sequence). Full variable domain (remainder filled in from reference TRBV15 and TRBJ2-1): DAMVIQNPRYQVTQFGKPVTLSCSQTLNHNVMYWYQQKSSQAPKLLFHYYDKDFNNEADTPDNFQSRRPNTSFCFLDIRSPGLGDTAMYLCATSSHPGRNEQFFGPGTRLTVL.

This clonotype has more than one count but fewer than ten. The V gene is TRBV21-1, the J gene TRBJ2-5; the D call of TRBD1 is as the table states it, not checked on the DNA. TRBV21-1 is an annotated pseudogene. The CDR3 sequence is 16 residues long. CDR3 bases: TGTGCCAGCAGCAACGCAAACAGGGGTTCGAAAGAGACCCAGTACTTC. It is translated as CASSNANRGSKETQYF.

This clonotype was counted ten times or more. The chain is built from TRBV9 and TRBJ2-2; TRBD2 matches at 7 bases. Germline V CDR1 and CDR2: SGDLS, YYNGEE. Unmatched junction bases numbered 8, after V lost 0 bases and J lost 6 bases. The CDR3 is made up of 16 amino acids. The DNA for the CDR3 is TGTGCCAGCAGCGTAGGTCCGGGAGGAGGCGCCGGGGAGCTGTTTTTT. Amino acid sequence: CASSVGPGGGAGELFF. Full variable domain (outside the CDR3, taken from reference TRBV9 and TRBJ2-2): DSGVTQTPKHLITATGQRVTLRCSPRSGDLSVYWYQQSLDQGLQFLIQYYNGEERAKGNILERFSAQQFPDLHSELNLSSLELGDSALYFCASSVGPGGGAGELFFGEGSRLTVL.

The chain has TRBV18 and TRBJ1-5; D is unresolved. There are 16 residues in the CDR3. Germline CDR1 is KGHSH and CDR2 is LQKENI. Trimming removed 0 bases from V and 1 base from J, with 10 bases in between. The CDR3 DNA reads as TGTGCCAGCTCACCACCCGTCCGAACCAGCAATCAGCCCCAGCATTTT. Protein sequence: CASSPPVRTSNQPQHF.

The chain links TRBV5-5 to TRBJ2-2; 12 bases are a match to TRBD1. V shed 7 bases, J shed 6 bases, and the junction held 4 bases outside the gene matches. This CDR3 is 14 amino acids long. Per the germline V gene, CDR1 is SGHKS and CDR2 is YYEKEE (reference sequence). The DNA of the CDR3 is TGTGCCAGCCGAGGGACAGGGGGCTCCGGGGAGCTGTTTTTT. Amino acid sequence: CASRGTGGSGELFF.

This clonotype was detected only a few times. The rearrangement joins TRBV5-1 to TRBJ2-7; 9 nucleotides agree with TRBD1. CDR1 and CDR2 (germline): SGHRS, YFSETQ. J was trimmed by 4 bases and V by 5 bases; bases with no gene match: 10. The CDR3 spans 15 residues. The CDR3 here is CASRNPGQGVYEQYF. The CDR3 nucleotides are TGCGCCAGCAGAAACCCGGGACAGGGAGTATACGAGCAGTACTTC.

This clonotype was seen many times. V is TRBV27 and J is TRBJ2-7, with D maybe TRBD1 (5 bases). The germline CDR1 and CDR2 sequences are MNHEY and SMNVEV (reference sequence). With 7 bases removed from V and 2 bases from J, the gap between germline ends came to 12 bases. There are 13 residues in the CDR3. CDR3 amino acids: CASKSQGPYEQYF. The CDR3 DNA reads as TGTGCCAGCAAATCCCAGGGTCCCTACGAGCAGTACTTC.

On this clonotype: Germline is not matched at one junction end, which may reflect a read error. The CDR3 nucleotides read TGTGCCATCTCACCACCGCAGGGAGGAAGCTACGAGCAGTACTTC. Translated: CAISPPQGGSYEQYF. This chain links TRBV18 with TRBJ2-7; tentative D call: TRBD2 (6 bases). Germline assignment: CDR1 KGHSH and CDR2 LQKENI. The CDR3 runs to 15 residues. Together with reference TRBV18 and TRBJ2-7, the CDR3 gives the full variable domain: NAGVMQNPRHLVRRRGQEARLRCSPMKGHSHVYWYRQLPEEGLKFMVYLQKENIIDESGMPKERFSAEFPKEGPSILRIQQVVRGDSAAYFCAISPPQGGSYEQYFGPGTRLTVT.

The sample holds many counts of this clonotype. The V and J genes are TRBV9 and TRBJ2-1, with 14 bases fitting TRBD2. Germline-derived CDR1 and CDR2 are SGDLS and YYNGEE. V trimming: 3 bases; J trimming: 9 bases; junction bases outside the gene matches: 5. The CDR3 covers 15 residues. CDR3: CASSDGLAGGLEQFF. The CDR3 DNA is TGTGCCAGCAGCGATGGACTAGCGGGAGGACTTGAGCAGTTCTTC. Supplemented by reference TRBV9 and TRBJ2-1, the full variable domain reads DSGVTQTPKHLITATGQRVTLRCSPRSGDLSVYWYQQSLDQGLQFLIQYYNGEERAKGNILERFSAQQFPDLHSELNLSSLELGDSALYFCASSDGLAGGLEQFFGPGTRLTVL.

The rearrangement links TRBV7-3 to TRBJ1-2; a possible D gene is TRBD1 (5 bases). Germline CDR1 SGHTA, CDR2 FQGTGA. The CDR3 sequence is 15 residues long. Trimming shortened V by 2 bases and J by 2 bases, and 12 bases separated the two germline ends. The CDR3: CASSLYAGGNYGYTF. CDR3 sequence (DNA): TGTGCCAGCAGCTTATATGCCGGGGGGAACTATGGCTACACCTTC.

This clonotype was seen repeatedly, ten times or more. The rearrangement uses TRBV7-3 and TRBJ1-2, with 7 nucleotides matching TRBD1. V dropped 5 bases and J dropped 7; count of bases not matched to a gene: 7. The CDR3 has 13 residues. Germline CDR1 and CDR2: SGHTA and FQGTGA. CDR3 nucleotides: TGTGCCAGCAGCCTCGACAGGGACGGTGGCTACACCTTC. It yields the protein CASSLDRDGGYTF.

The CDR3 spells CASSMGRTGGDLTGANVLTF. CDR3 DNA: TGTGCCAGCAGCATGGGACGGACAGGGGGCGATTTAACTGGGGCCAACGTCCTGACTTTC. The chain recombines TRBV7-9 with TRBJ2-6; 11 nucleotides match TRBD1. The CDR3 runs to 20 residues. Per germline, CDR1 SEHNR and CDR2 FQNEAQ (reference sequence). J gave up 2 bases and V 5 bases, and 14 bases lay outside the gene matches.

This clonotype was observed at least ten times. The chain couples TRBV4-2 to TRBJ2-1; the match to TRBD2 covers 7 bases. The V segment lost 0 bases and the J segment 7 bases; nucleotides outside the gene matches: 15. The germline CDR1 and CDR2 sequences are LGHNA and YNFKEQ. The CDR3 has 18 residues. The chain's CDR3 is CASSQEVSLWTRGNEQFF. CDR3 bases: TGTGCCAGCAGCCAAGAGGTTTCCCTCTGGACTAGGGGTAATGAGCAGTTCTTC.

This clonotype was counted only a few times. CDR3 region: CASSLGPDNYEQYF. The CDR3 coding sequence is TGTGCCAGCAGTTTAGGGCCGGACAACTACGAGCAGTACTTC. The gene calls are TRBV12-3 or TRBV12-4 and TRBJ2-7, with D perhaps TRBD1 (5 bases). Trimming removed 1 base from V and 3 bases from J, with 10 bases in between. CDR3 size: 14 residues.

This clonotype has a count of ten or more. This chain uses TRBV20-1 with TRBJ1-3; D unresolved. Germline V lookup: CDR1 DFQATT, CDR2 SNEGSKA (reference sequence). The CDR3 has 13 residues. V was cut by 7 bases and J by 3 bases, with 13 bases left in between. In DNA, the CDR3 is TGCAGTGTCCAAGCTTTCGGTGGAAACACCATATATTTT. Its protein is CSVQAFGGNTIYF.